Below are 18 T cell receptor beta chains sequenced from a single sample in a study of blood T cells in healthy people across ages. Using a J-beta primer mix together with a sample-barcoded 5' primer, a second PCR was run for roughly 7 to 11 cycles. Using its own MiXCR run on the 5' RACE reads, TCRdb lists one record per CDR3 protein. The profile shows 700,000 to 850,000 distinct CDR3 sequences, around 36% of them singletons. Sample: blood. These TCRs come from a young man in good health.

This clonotype was seen more than once but under ten times. The chain joins TRBV20-1 to TRBJ1-1; D remains ambiguous. Germline V gives CDR1 DFQATT, CDR2 SNEGSKA (reference sequence). There are 13 residues in the CDR3. The ends were cut back, 4 bases at V and 4 bases at J, with 13 bases in the middle. CDR3 coding DNA: TGCAGTGCTAAGTCTGTTTTGCCCACTGAAGCTTTCTTT. Its protein product is CSAKSVLPTEAFF.

The chain uses TRBV28 and TRBJ1-2; 7 positions match TRBD1. Germline trimming cut 4 bases from V and 8 bases from J; bases unmatched to any gene: 7. This CDR3 region has 13 residues. Germline loops: CDR1 MDHEN, CDR2 SYDVKM. CDR3 coding DNA: TGTGCCAGCAGTTCCCGACAGGGACTAGGCTACACCTTC. Protein: CASSSRQGLGYTF.

This clonotype was observed at least ten times. The chain joins TRBV9 to TRBJ2-5, with 7 bases lining up with TRBD1. Germline V gives CDR1 SGDLS, CDR2 YYNGEE. Trimming removed 0 bases from V and 1 base from J; junction bases left unmatched: 0. The CDR3 runs 14 residues. CDR3 amino acids: CASSVGQGQETQYF. In nucleotides, the CDR3 is TGTGCCAGCAGCGTAGGACAGGGCCAAGAGACCCAGTACTTC.

Turning to this clonotype: A read error is possible here, since a much larger clone lies one base away. V is TRBV7-2 and J is TRBJ2-3; D gene ambiguous. CDR3 length equals 13 residues. Germline V CDR1 and CDR2: SGHTA, FQGNSA. With 3 bases removed from V and 4 bases from J, the gap between germline ends came to 8 bases. The CDR3 DNA reads as TGTGCCAGCAGCTTTCGACCCCCAGATACGCAGTATTTT. Translated: CASSFRPPDTQYF.

This clonotype was observed a few times. The rearrangement uses TRBV6-2 or TRBV6-3 and TRBJ1-1; D might be TRBD1 (6 bases). Trimming removed 2 bases at V and 1 base at J, with 23 bases between. The CDR3 has 19 residues. CDR1 MNHEY and CDR2 SVGEGT come from the germline V gene. The CDR3 spells CASSYTLDRVGARNTEAFF. In nucleotides, the CDR3 is TGTGCCAGCAGTTACACCCTGGACAGAGTGGGCGCAAGGAACACTGAAGCTTTCTTT.

The rearrangement links TRBV29-1 to TRBJ2-7, with 7 bases identical to TRBD2. The assigned J gene may be wrong: the sequence end matches TRBJ2-5 better. In germline, CDR1 is SQVTM, CDR2 ANQGSEA. The CDR3 has 14 residues. CDR3 in DNA: TGCAGCGTTGACCCCAGGACTAGGGGAGAGACCCAGTACTTC. Residues: CSVDPRTRGETQYF.

This clonotype was observed at least ten times. CDR3 DNA sequence: TGTGCCAGCAGTTTGGGTCAGCCCCAGCATTTT. Translated: CASSLGQPQHF. The genes are TRBV12-3 or TRBV12-4 and TRBJ1-5; D gene uncertain. This CDR3 spans 11 amino acids. The V end was cut by 3 bases, the J end by 6 bases, with 3 bases between.

This clonotype was observed a handful of times. The chain couples TRBV29-1 to TRBJ2-7; tentative D call: TRBD2 (6 bases). CDR1 SQVTM and CDR2 ANQGSEA come from the germline V gene. With 0 bases removed from V and 0 bases from J, the gap between germline ends came to 12 bases. This CDR3 comprises 15 residues. The CDR3 DNA sequence: TGCAGCGTTGAAGATAATGGAGGGAGCTCCTACGAGCAGTACTTC. It yields the protein CSVEDNGGSSYEQYF.

There are many counts of this clonotype. The rearrangement joins TRBV20-1 to TRBJ2-6; D is ambiguous. This CDR3 contains 14 residues. The V end was cut by 4 bases, the J end by 1 base, with 8 bases between. CDR1 and CDR2 from the germline V gene are DFQATT and SNEGSKA (reference sequence). CDR3 sequence (DNA): TGCAGTGCTACCGCATTTTCTGGGGCCAACGTCCTGACTTTC. This sequence encodes CSATAFSGANVLTF.

As for this clonotype: Sequence at one end of the junction differs from germline and may be a read error. V and J are TRBV12-3 or TRBV12-4 and TRBJ2-3; D call uncertain. The CDR3 length is 13 residues. The CDR3 here is CASKVLSTDAQYF. CDR3 coding DNA: TGTGCCAGCAAGGTGTTAAGCACAGATGCGCAGTATTTT.

This sequence joins TRBV2 and TRBJ2-4; no clear D gene. Germline CDR1 and CDR2: SNHLY and FYNNEI. CDR3 length: 11 residues. V was clipped by 6 bases and J by 5 bases, with 5 bases between them. Here the CDR3 reads CASRHENIQYF. CDR3 bases: TGTGCCAGCAGGCACGAAAACATTCAGTACTTC.

The sample holds a few counts of this clonotype. The CDR3 region is CASSLLLQGAVGYTF. The CDR3 DNA reads as TGTGCCAGCAGCTTACTCTTACAGGGGGCGGTTGGCTACACCTTC. The V call is TRBV7-9, the J call TRBJ1-2; 9 positions match TRBD1. The CDR3 is 15 amino acids. CDR1 is SEHNR, CDR2 FQNEAQ, per germline (reference sequence). The junction had 8 bases not matched to a gene; V was cut back by 2 bases and J by 7 bases.

The rearrangement uses TRBV12-3 or TRBV12-4 and TRBJ1-6; no clear D. The germline V and J ends were trimmed by 2 bases and 7 bases, with 27 bases remaining between them. The CDR3 consists of 20 residues. Written as DNA, the CDR3 is TGTGCCAGCAGTTTAATCTTCCTACTTCAGGCGGATCGGTCAAATTCACCCCTCCACTTT. Encoded protein: CASSLIFLLQADRSNSPLHF.

There are many counts of this clonotype. This chain uses TRBV29-1 with TRBJ1-2; no definite D call. Germline-derived CDR1 and CDR2 are SQVTM and ANQGSEA. Trimming cost V 5 bases and J 2 bases, with 6 bases left between them. CDR3 length equals 11 residues. The CDR3 DNA sequence: TGCAGCGTTCCCGGAAACTATGGCTACACCTTC. Its protein is CSVPGNYGYTF.

This sequence joins TRBV7-3 and TRBJ2-3; 9 bases map to TRBD1. V lost 1 base, J lost 12 bases, and 5 bases stayed unmatched. CDR1 is SGHTA, CDR2 FQGTGA, per germline. This CDR3 region has 13 residues. In nucleotides, the CDR3 is TGTGCCAGCAGCTTAAAAGAGGGACAGGGCCAGTATTTT. It specifies CASSLKEGQGQYF.

V gene TRBV5-6 combines with J gene TRBJ2-7, with 7 bases matching TRBD2. There are 15 residues in the CDR3. Germline V gene sequence: CDR1 SGHDT, CDR2 YYEEEE. J was trimmed by 4 bases and V by 4 bases; bases with no gene match: 11. The CDR3 loop reads CASSPVGGSFYEQYF. In DNA, the CDR3 is TGTGCCAGCAGCCCCGTGGGGGGGTCCTTTTACGAGCAGTACTTC.

The chain employs TRBV6-5 and TRBJ2-1; maybe TRBD1 (6 bases). Germline loops: CDR1 MNHEY, CDR2 SVGAGI. The CDR3 length is 15 residues. V gave up 4 bases and J gave up 0 bases, with 10 bases separating them. CDR3: CASSSRTVSYNEQFF. Written as DNA, the CDR3 is TGTGCCAGCAGTTCGCGGACAGTCTCCTACAATGAGCAGTTCTTC.

The chain combines TRBV6-2 or TRBV6-3 with TRBJ2-7; 7 bases line up with TRBD1. Germline assignment: CDR1 MNHEY and CDR2 SVGEGT. The CDR3 sequence is 20 residues long. V was pared by 5 bases and J by 0 bases, with 22 bases of the junction left unmatched. The CDR3 nucleotides are TGTGCCAGCAGTCACCACAATAAGCTCGCGGACAGGCGGTACTCCTACGAGCAGTACTTC. The encoded protein is CASSHHNKLADRRYSYEQYF.